This record concerns one T cell receptor (beta chain) sequence. Its antigen is undetermined. The data belong to a study of shared clonotypes between healthy human individuals. Overall study: Researchers assigned three CD4 naive, three CD4 memory, two CD8 naive and one CD8 memory plate to each donor. Notes on the study in general: Generation probabilities were higher for clonotypes shared across all four sorted-subset donors than for unshared ones.

Per germline, CDR1 MNHNS and CDR2 SASEGT. Trimming took off 5 bases at V and 3 bases at J, with 11 bases between the two ends. The CDR3 runs 13 residues. Assay execution proceeded at the deep level. Repertoires were generated with immunoSEQ multiplex PCR, while TCRdb's copy carries only in-frame clones and drops some. The table shows about 2 million clones, with around 95% occurring only once. The chain recombines TRBV6-1 with TRBJ2-7; D remains unclear. Sequenced material: naive CD4+ T cells sorted from blood. Specified subset: CD45RA+ positively selected. This receptor was taken from a young man in good health. The chain's CDR3 is CASSKTYNYEQYF. For the CDR3, the DNA is TGTGCCAGCAGTAAGACATATAACTACGAGCAGTACTTC.